The 12 T cell receptor beta chains given below trace back to one sample, sequenced in a study of blood T cells in healthy people across ages (dated by TCRdb to about 2015). Library construction relied on 5' RACE. TCRdb shows the sequencer as Illumina HiSeq 2500. The second PCR ran for roughly 6 to 11 cycles and used a J-beta primer mix along with a sample-barcoded 5' primer. In TCRdb, the public reads were trimmed at Q25 with fastp and aligned with MiXCR, with productive beta chains retained. Here each entry gathers all rows of one CDR3 protein and keeps the most common genes and DNA. The sample includes 790,000 or so distinct CDR3 sequences, with roughly 56% observed a single time. Of the sample, roughly 25% is held by the ten largest clones. The sample consisted of blood. The receptors derive from a man aged 35 to 55 in good health.

This clonotype has only a few counts. CDR3 bases: TGTGCCAGCAGCTTTTACGGGGGCAACGCCTTTGGCTACACCTTC. Translating it yields CASSFYGGNAFGYTF. The rearrangement links TRBV7-3 to TRBJ1-2; perhaps TRBD1 as D (6 bases). Trimming pared 3 bases from V and 7 bases from J, leaving 18 bases between. The CDR3 totals 15 residues. The germline V gene encodes CDR1 SGHTA and CDR2 FQGTGA.

The chain couples TRBV7-3 to TRBJ2-5; D is undetermined. V shed 5 bases and J shed 5 bases, with 12 bases lying between them. Germline CDR1 reads SGHTA; CDR2 reads FQGTGA. CDR3 length: 13 amino acids. The CDR3 sequence: CASSRDPGETQYF. CDR3 nucleotide sequence: TGTGCCAGCAGCCGAGACCCGGGCGAGACCCAGTACTTC. The full variable domain, in which reference TRBV7-3 and TRBJ2-5 provide the parts outside the CDR3, is GAGVSQTPSNKVTEKGKYVELRCDPISGHTALYWYRQSLGQGPEFLIYFQGTGAADDSGLPNDRFFAVRPEGSVSTLKIQRTERGDSAVYLCASSRDPGETQYFGPGTRLLVL.

This clonotype was picked up a small number of times. The chain carries TRBV7-9 and TRBJ2-3; D not resolved. V gave up 4 bases and J gave up 6 bases, with 8 bases separating them. Per germline, CDR1 SEHNR and CDR2 FQNEAQ (reference sequence). This CDR3 has 12 amino acids. CDR3 bases: TGTGCCAGCAGCTACCGAATCGATACGCAGTATTTT. Its protein is CASSYRIDTQYF.

The rearrangement links TRBV5-5 to TRBJ2-3; 15 nucleotides agree with TRBD2. The germline V gene has CDR1 SGHKS and CDR2 YYEKEE (reference sequence). Unmatched junction bases numbered 9, after V lost 4 bases and J lost 6 bases. This CDR3 contains 17 residues. The CDR3 here is CASSQRGLAGGPDTQYF. DNA of the CDR3: TGTGCCAGCAGCCAACGAGGACTAGCGGGAGGGCCTGATACGCAGTATTTT.

This chain connects TRBV9 to TRBJ2-2, with a weak D call TRBD1 (5 bases). The CDR3 totals 15 residues. Germline assignment: CDR1 SGDLS and CDR2 YYNGEE. Deletions cut 0 bases from V and 7 bases from J, with 13 bases between. Here the CDR3 reads CASSVVAGSGGELFF. For the CDR3, the DNA is TGTGCCAGCAGCGTAGTGGCAGGGTCTGGCGGGGAGCTGTTTTTT.

The CDR3 region has the DNA TGTGCCAGCTTCCTTCTTGGAAGAGGGGGTGAGAGTGGCTACACCTTC. It translates to CASFLLGRGGESGYTF. The chain combines TRBV7-2 with TRBJ1-2, with D possibly being TRBD1 (6 bases). Germline V gives CDR1 SGHTA, CDR2 FQGNSA. The CDR3 runs to 16 residues. V was shortened by 8 bases and J by 7 bases, with 26 bases between the two germline ends.

This clonotype was seen more than once but under ten times. The rearrangement uses TRBV14 and TRBJ2-4; possibly TRBD1 for D (5 bases). The CDR3 spans 14 residues. Germline CDR1 and CDR2: SGHDN and FVKESK. V lost 6 bases and J 4 bases, leaving 13 bases between the germline ends. The CDR3 here is CASSYFGAKNIQYF. The CDR3 bases are TGTGCCAGCAGTTACTTTGGGGCGAAAAACATTCAGTACTTC. The variable domain in full, completed from reference TRBV14 and TRBJ2-4, reads EAGVTQFPSHSVIEKGQTVTLRCDPISGHDNLYWYRRVMGKEIKFLLHFVKESKQDESGMPNNRFLAERTGGTYSTLKVQPAELEDSGVYFCASSYFGAKNIQYFGAGTRLSVL.

This clonotype turned up a few times. An end of the junction does not agree with germline; a read error may underlie this. The CDR3 nucleotides are TGTGCCAGCACCTTAGACCCGGACAGAAACAATGAGCAGTTCTTC. Its translation: CASTLDPDRNNEQFF. This chain joins TRBV11-2 and TRBJ2-1; D is perhaps TRBD1 (6 bases). This CDR3 has 15 amino acids. The germline V gene encodes CDR1 SGHAT and CDR2 FQNNGV.

V gene TRBV28 combines with J gene TRBJ2-1; 11 nucleotides match TRBD2. V lost 6 bases, J lost 8 bases, and 12 bases stayed unmatched. The germline gives CDR1 MDHEN, CDR2 SYDVKM. This CDR3 is built from 16 residues. CDR3 nucleotide sequence: TGTGCCAGCAGCTCCTCCGGGACTAGCGGCCTCCATGAGCAGTTCTTC. Translation gives CASSSSGTSGLHEQFF. The entire variable domain, with the rest obtained from reference TRBV28 and TRBJ2-1, is as follows: DVKVTQSSRYLVKRTGEKVFLECVQDMDHENMFWYRQDPGLGLRLIYFSYDVKMKEKGDIPEGYSVSREKKERFSLILESASTNQTSMYLCASSSSGTSGLHEQFFGPGTRLTVL.

The J gene is TRBJ2-7, the V gene TRBV21-1; the table's D call of TRBD1 was not tested on the DNA. TRBV21-1 corresponds to a pseudogene. This CDR3 comprises 16 residues. CDR3 in DNA: TGTGCCAGCAGCAAGGAAGACAGGGGCATTTCCTACGAGCAGTACTTC. It translates to CASSKEDRGISYEQYF.

The chain combines TRBV9 with TRBJ2-3, with TRBD1 matching over 7 bases. With V trimmed by 4 bases and J by 3 bases, 8 bases remained unmatched. In germline, CDR1 is SGDLS, CDR2 YYNGEE. There are 15 residues in the CDR3. The CDR3 here is CASSPWTGETDTQYF. The CDR3, as DNA: TGTGCCAGCAGCCCATGGACAGGTGAAACAGATACGCAGTATTTT.

This rearrangement joins TRBV20-1 to TRBJ1-6; D may be TRBD1 (5 bases). Trimming took 0 bases from V and 8 from J, leaving 14 bases between them. Germline V lookup: CDR1 DFQATT, CDR2 SNEGSKA (reference sequence). The CDR3 covers 15 residues. The CDR3 coding sequence is TGCAGTGCTAGAGATGGGGCCCCGGGGCATTCACCCCTCCACTTT. Its translation is CSARDGAPGHSPLHF.